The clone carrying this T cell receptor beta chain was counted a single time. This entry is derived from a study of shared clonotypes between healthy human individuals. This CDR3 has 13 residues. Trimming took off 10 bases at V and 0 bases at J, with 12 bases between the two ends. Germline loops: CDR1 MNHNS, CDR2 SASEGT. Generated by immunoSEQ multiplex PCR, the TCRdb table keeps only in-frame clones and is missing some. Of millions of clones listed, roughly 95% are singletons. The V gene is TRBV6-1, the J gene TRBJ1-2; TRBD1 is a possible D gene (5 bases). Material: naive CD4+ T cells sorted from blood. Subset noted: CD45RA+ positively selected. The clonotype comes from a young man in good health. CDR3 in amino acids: CANLGPTNYGYTF. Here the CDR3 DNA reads TGTGCCAACCTGGGACCTACTAACTATGGCTACACCTTC.